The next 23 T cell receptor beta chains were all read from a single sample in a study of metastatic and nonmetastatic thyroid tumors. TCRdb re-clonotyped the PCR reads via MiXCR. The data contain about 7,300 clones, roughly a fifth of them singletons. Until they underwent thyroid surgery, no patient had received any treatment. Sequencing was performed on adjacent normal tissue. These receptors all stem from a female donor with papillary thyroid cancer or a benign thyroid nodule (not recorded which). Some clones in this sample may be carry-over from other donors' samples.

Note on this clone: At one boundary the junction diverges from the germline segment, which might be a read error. The CDR3 spells CVSRLAGDTGELFF. The DNA of the CDR3 is TGTGTCAGCCGACTAGCGGGGGACACCGGGGAGCTGTTTTTT. The chain carries TRBV11-2 and TRBJ2-2; 12 bases map to TRBD2. The V gene's germline CDR1 is SGHAT and CDR2 FQNNGV. CDR3 length: 14 amino acids.

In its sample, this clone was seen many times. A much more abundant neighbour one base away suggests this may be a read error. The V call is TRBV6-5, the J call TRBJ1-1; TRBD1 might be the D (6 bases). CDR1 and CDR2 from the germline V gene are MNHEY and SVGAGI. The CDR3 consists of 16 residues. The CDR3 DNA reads TGTGCCAGCAGTTACGTCAGGGGCGACATGAACACTGGAGCTTTCTTT. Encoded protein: CASSYVRGDMNTGAFF.

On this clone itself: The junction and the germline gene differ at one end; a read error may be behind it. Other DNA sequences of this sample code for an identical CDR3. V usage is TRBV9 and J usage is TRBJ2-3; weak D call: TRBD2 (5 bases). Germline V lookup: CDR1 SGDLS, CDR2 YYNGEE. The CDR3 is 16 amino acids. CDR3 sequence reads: CASSDPTSWATDTQYF. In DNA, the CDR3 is TGTGCCAGCAGCGACCCAACTAGTTGGGCCACAGATACACAGTATTTT.

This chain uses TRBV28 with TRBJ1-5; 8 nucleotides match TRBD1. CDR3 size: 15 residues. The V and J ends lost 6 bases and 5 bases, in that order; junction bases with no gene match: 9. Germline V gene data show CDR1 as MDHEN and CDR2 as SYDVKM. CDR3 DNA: TGTGCCAGCAGCGACAGGGGCGGCGGGTATCAGCCCCAGCATTTT. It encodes CASSDRGGGYQPQHF.

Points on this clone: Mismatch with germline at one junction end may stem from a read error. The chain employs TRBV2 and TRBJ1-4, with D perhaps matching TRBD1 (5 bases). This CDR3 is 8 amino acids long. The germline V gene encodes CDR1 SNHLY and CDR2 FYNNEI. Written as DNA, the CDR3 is TGTGCCAGCAGTGGGGGGTCCTTT. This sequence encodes CASSGGSF. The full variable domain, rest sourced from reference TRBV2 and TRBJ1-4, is EPEVTQTPSHQVTQMGQEVILRCVPISNHLYFYWYRQILGQKVEFLVSFYNNEISEKSEIFDDQFSVERPDGSNFTLKIRSTKLEDSAMYFCASSGGSFGSGTQLSVL.

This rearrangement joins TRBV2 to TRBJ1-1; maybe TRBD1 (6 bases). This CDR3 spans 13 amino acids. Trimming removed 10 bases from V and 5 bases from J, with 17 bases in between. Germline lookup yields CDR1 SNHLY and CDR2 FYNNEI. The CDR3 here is CATCLGAGTEAFF. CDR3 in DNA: TGTGCCACGTGTCTGGGGGCAGGGACTGAAGCTTTCTTT.

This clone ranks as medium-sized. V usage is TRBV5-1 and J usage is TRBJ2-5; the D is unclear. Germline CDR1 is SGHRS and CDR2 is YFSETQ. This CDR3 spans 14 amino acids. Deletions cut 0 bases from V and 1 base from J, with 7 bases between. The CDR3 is CASSLEGSQETQYF. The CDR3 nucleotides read TGCGCCAGCAGCTTGGAGGGTTCCCAAGAGACCCAGTACTTC.

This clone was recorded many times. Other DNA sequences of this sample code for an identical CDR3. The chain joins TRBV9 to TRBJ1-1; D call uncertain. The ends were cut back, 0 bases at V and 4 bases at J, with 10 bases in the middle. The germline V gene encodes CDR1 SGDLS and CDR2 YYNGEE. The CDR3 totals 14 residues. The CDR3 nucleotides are TGTGCCAGCAGCGTAGCCCTAAGGAGCACTGAAGCTTTCTTT. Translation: CASSVALRSTEAFF.

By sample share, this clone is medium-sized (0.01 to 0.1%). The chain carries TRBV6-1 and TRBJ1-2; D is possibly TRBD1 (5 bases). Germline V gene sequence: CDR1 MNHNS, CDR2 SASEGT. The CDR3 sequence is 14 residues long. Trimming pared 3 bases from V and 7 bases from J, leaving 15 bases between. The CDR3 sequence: CASSDIGASAGYTF. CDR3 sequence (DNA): TGTGCCAGCAGTGATATAGGGGCGAGCGCTGGCTACACCTTC.

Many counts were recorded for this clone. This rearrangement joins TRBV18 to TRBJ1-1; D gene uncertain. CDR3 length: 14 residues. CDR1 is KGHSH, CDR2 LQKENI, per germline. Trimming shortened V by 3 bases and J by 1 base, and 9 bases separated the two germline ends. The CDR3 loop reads CASSPSKANTEAFF. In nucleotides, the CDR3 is TGTGCCAGCTCACCGAGCAAGGCGAACACTGAAGCTTTCTTT. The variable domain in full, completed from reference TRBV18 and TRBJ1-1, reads NAGVMQNPRHLVRRRGQEARLRCSPMKGHSHVYWYRQLPEEGLKFMVYLQKENIIDESGMPKERFSAEFPKEGPSILRIQQVVRGDSAAYFCASSPSKANTEAFFGQGTRLTVV.

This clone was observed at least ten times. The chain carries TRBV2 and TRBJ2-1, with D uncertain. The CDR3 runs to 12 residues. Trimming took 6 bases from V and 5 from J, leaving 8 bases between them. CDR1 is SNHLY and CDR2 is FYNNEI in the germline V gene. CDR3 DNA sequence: TGTGCCAGCAGGACCCCCAACAATGAGCAGTTCTTC. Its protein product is CASRTPNNEQFF.

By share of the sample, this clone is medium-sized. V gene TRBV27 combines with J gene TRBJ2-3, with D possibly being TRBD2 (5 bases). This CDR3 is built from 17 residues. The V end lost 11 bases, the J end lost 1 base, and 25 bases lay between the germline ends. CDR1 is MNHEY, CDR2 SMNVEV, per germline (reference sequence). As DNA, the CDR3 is TGTGCCTCCTCAAAGAACGGGGATCAAAACCGCACAGATACGCAGTATTTT. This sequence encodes CASSKNGDQNRTDTQYF.

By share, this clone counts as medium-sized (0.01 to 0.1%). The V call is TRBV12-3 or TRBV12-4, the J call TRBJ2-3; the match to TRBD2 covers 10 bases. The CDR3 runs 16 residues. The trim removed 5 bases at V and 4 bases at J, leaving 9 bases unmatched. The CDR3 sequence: CASSKLLAGGADTQYF. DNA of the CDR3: TGTGCCAGCAGTAAACTGTTAGCGGGGGGCGCAGATACGCAGTATTTT.

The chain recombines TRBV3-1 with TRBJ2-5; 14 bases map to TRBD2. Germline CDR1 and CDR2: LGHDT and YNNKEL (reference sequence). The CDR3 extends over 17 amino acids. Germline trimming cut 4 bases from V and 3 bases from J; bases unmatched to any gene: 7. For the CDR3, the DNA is TGTGCCAGCAGCCGGACTCCGGGACTAGCGGGGGAAGAGACCCAGTACTTC. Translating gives CASSRTPGLAGEETQYF.

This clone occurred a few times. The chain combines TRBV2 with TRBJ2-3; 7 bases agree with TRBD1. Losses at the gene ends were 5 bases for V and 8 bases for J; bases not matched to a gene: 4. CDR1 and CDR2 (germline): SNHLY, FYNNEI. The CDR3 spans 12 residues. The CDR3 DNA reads TGTGCCAGCAGTACAGGGGCAATTACGCAGTATTTT. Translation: CASSTGAITQYF.

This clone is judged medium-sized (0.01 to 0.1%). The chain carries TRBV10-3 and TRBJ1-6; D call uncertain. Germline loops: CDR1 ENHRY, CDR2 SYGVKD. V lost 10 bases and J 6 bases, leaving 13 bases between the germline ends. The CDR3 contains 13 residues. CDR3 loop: CATGGELNSPLHF. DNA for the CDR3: TGTGCCACCGGAGGAGAGCTTAATTCACCCCTCCACTTT.

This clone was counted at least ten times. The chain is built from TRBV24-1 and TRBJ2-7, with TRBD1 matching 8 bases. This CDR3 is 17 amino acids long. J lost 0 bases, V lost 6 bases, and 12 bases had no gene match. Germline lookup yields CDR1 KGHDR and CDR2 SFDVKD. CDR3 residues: CATSCLRQGPFSYEQYF. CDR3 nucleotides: TGTGCCACCAGTTGCCTGAGACAGGGGCCTTTCTCCTACGAGCAGTACTTC.

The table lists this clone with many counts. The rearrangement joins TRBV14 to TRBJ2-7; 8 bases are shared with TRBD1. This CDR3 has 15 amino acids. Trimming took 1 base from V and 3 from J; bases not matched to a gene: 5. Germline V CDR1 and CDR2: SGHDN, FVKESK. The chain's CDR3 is CASSQGPGGFYEQYF. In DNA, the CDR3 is TGTGCCAGCAGCCAAGGCCCAGGGGGCTTCTACGAGCAGTACTTC.

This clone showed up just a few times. The CDR3 is CASSFSNQPQHF. CDR3 DNA: TGTGCCAGCAGCTTTAGCAATCAGCCCCAGCATTTT. This chain joins TRBV7-2 and TRBJ1-5, with no clear D. The CDR3 contains 12 residues. With 3 bases removed from V and 0 bases from J, the gap between germline ends came to 0 bases. Germline V gene data show CDR1 as SGHTA and CDR2 as FQGNSA. The variable domain in full, completed from reference TRBV7-2 and TRBJ1-5, reads GAGVSQSPSNKVTEKGKDVELRCDPISGHTALYWYRQSLGQGLEFLIYFQGNSAPDKSGLPSDRFSAERTGGSVSTLTIQRTQQEDSAVYLCASSFSNQPQHFGDGTRLSIL.

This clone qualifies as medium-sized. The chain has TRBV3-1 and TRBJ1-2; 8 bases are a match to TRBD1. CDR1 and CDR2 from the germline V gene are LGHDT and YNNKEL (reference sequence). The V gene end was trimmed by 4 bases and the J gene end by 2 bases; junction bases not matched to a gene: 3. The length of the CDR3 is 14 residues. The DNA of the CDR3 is TGTGCCAGCAGCCCGGGACAGGAAAACTATGGCTACACCTTC. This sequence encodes CASSPGQENYGYTF.

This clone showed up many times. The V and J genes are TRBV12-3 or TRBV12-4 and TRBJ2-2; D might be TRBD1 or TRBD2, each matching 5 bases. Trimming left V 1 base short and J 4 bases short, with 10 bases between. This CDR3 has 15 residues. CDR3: CASSLGGGATGELFF. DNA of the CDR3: TGTGCCAGCAGTTTAGGTGGGGGTGCCACCGGGGAGCTGTTTTTT.

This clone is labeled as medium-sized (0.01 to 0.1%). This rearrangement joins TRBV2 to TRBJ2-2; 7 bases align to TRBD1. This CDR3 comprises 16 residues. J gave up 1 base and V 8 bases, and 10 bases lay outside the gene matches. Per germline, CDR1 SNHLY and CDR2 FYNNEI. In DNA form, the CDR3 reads TGTGCCAGCTACGAGTCAGGACAGGAGAACACCGGGGAGCTGTTTTTT. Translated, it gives CASYESGQENTGELFF.

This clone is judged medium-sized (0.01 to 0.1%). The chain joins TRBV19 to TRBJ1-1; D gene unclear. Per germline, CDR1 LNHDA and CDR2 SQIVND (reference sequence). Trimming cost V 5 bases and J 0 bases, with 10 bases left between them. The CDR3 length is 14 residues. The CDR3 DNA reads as TGTGCCAGTAGTCCCGCCATCGTGAACACTGAAGCTTTCTTT. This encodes CASSPAIVNTEAFF.